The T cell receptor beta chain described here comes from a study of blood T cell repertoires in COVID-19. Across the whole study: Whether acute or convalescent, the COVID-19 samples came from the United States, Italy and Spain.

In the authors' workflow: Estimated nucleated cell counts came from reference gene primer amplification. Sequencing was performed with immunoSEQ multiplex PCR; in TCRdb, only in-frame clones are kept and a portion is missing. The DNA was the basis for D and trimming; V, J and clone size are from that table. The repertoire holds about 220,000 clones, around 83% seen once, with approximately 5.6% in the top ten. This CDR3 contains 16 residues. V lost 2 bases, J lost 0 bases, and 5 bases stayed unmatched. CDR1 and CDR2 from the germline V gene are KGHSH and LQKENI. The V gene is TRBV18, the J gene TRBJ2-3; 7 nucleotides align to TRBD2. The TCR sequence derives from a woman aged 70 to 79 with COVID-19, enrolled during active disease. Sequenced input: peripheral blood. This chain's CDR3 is CASSPGLAASTDTQYF. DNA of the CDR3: TGTGCCAGCTCACCAGGCCTAGCGGCTAGCACAGATACGCAGTATTTT.